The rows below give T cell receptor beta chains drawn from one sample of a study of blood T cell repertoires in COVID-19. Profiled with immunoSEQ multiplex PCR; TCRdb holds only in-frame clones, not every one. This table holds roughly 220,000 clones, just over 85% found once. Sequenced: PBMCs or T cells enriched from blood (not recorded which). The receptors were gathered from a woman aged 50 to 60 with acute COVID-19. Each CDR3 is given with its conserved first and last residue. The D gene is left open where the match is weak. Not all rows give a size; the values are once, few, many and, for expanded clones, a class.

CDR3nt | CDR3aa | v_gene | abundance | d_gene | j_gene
TGTGCCACCAGTGATTTCTTCTATGGCTACACCTTC | CATSDFFYGYTF | TRBV24-1 | NA | NA | TRBJ1-2
TGTGCCAGTAGTTTGGTGAACAGGGGCACAGATACGCAGTATTTT | CASSLVNRGTDTQYF | TRBV19 | NA | NA | TRBJ2-3
TGTGCCAGCAGCGTGGGACACATGAACACTGAAGCTTTCTTT | CASSVGHMNTEAFF | TRBV5-5 | many | NA | TRBJ1-1
TGTGCCAACTCCCTCGACGTCTCCGCGGGGGGCGAGCAGTACTTC | CANSLDVSAGGEQYF | TRBV6-5 | few | TRBD2 | TRBJ2-7
TGTGCCAGCAGTCGGGAGGCCGGGGAGCTGTTTTTT | CASSREAGELFF | TRBV13 | NA | TRBD2 | TRBJ2-2
TGCGCCAGCAGCCAAGGACAGGGGGCAAACACAGATACGCAGTATTTT | CASSQGQGANTDTQYF | TRBV4-1 | NA | TRBD1 | TRBJ2-3
TGTGCCAGTAGTCCCGGGACAGGGGGCAACACTGAAGCTTTCTTT | CASSPGTGGNTEAFF | TRBV19 | NA | TRBD1 | TRBJ1-1
TGTGCCAGTAGGGGGAACTATGGCTACACCTTC | CASRGNYGYTF | TRBV6-5 | NA | NA | TRBJ1-2
TGTGCCAGCAGTTTAGTGACAGGGATTAATTCACCCCTCCACTTT | CASSLVTGINSPLHF | TRBV27 | NA | TRBD1 | TRBJ1-6
TGCGCCAGCAGCCCATGGAGGGTAGGGTCTCAAGAGACCCAGTACTTC | CASSPWRVGSQETQYF | TRBV5-1 | NA | NA | TRBJ2-5
TGTGCCAGCAGCGGGGGGGGCAGGATGACTGAAGCTTTCTTT | CASSGGGRMTEAFF | TRBV27 | NA | NA | TRBJ1-1
TGTGCCAGCAGCTTAACCGGGACAGGGGTATCGGCCCAGCATTTT | CASSLTGTGVSAQHF | TRBV7-9 | once | TRBD1 | TRBJ1-5
TGTGCCAGCAGCTCGGCCCTAGGCGGGAGTGGCACAGATACGCAGTATTTT | CASSSALGGSGTDTQYF | TRBV5-4 | NA | TRBD2 | TRBJ2-3
TGCGCCAGCTCCTCAGGACAATCGAACACCGGGGAGCTGTTTTTT | CASSSGQSNTGELFF | TRBV5-1 | once | NA | TRBJ2-2
TGTGCCAGCAGTTCGGGACAGGCCCCCTACGAGCAGTACTTC | CASSSGQAPYEQYF | TRBV28 | NA | TRBD1 | TRBJ2-7
TGCGCCAGCAGCCCCCTCCCGGGAGCGGAATTGTACAATGAGCAGTTCTTC | CASSPLPGAELYNEQFF | TRBV4-3 | few | NA | TRBJ2-1
TGTGCCAGCAGCTTAGATGGGACAGGGATCACAGCTTTCTTT | CASSLDGTGITAFF | TRBV7-2 | once | TRBD1 | TRBJ1-1
TGTGCCAGCAGGTCACTAGCGGGAGGGATTACCGGGGAGCTGTTTTTT | CASRSLAGGITGELFF | TRBV27 | NA | TRBD2 | TRBJ2-2
TGCGCCAGCAGCTGGGGAGACAGGGGTGCTGGCACCGGGGAGCTGTTTTTT | CASSWGDRGAGTGELFF | TRBV5-1 | NA | TRBD1 | TRBJ2-2
TGTGCCAGCTCATCCCAGGGGGCCAAGGGGGGCGAGCAGTACTTC | CASSSQGAKGGEQYF | TRBV18 | NA | TRBD1 | TRBJ2-7
TGTGCCTGGGCAGCTACGGGAACTGAGCAGTTCTTC | CAWAATGTEQFF | TRBV30 | NA | NA | TRBJ2-1
TGCGCCAGCAGCCGAACAGGTGGCGAGCAGTACTTC | CASSRTGGEQYF | TRBV5-1 | NA | NA | TRBJ2-7
TGTGCCAGCGCTAAAATTCGGCCCCACGGGGATGGCTACACCTTC | CASAKIRPHGDGYTF | TRBV2 | once | NA | TRBJ1-2